This passage covers 31 T cell receptor beta chains from one sample sequenced in a study of T cell responses to AZD1222 COVID-19 vaccine. Clones were sequenced by immunoSEQ multiplex PCR, and TCRdb holds only the in-frame ones, with some missing. The data show approximately 93,000 clones, about 89% seen once. The source was peripheral blood, collected 28 days after the second AZD1222 dose. The receptors originated from an adult who received the AZD1222 COVID-19 vaccine.

About this clone: The junction differs from germline at one of its ends, possibly a read error. V usage is TRBV3-1 (or the pseudogene TRBV3-2) and J usage is TRBJ2-7, with D perhaps given as TRBD1 or TRBD2 (5 bases each). The CDR3 is 15 residues long. Germline V gives CDR1 LGHDT, CDR2 YNNKEL (reference sequence). The CDR3 nucleotides are TGTGCCAGCAGCCAAGCCGGGTCGGCTTTCAGGGAGCGGTACTTC. This sequence encodes CASSQAGSAFRERYF.

The chain joins TRBV15 to TRBJ1-5; the D gene is possibly TRBD1 (6 bases). V was cut by 5 bases and J by 4 bases, with 12 bases left in between. In germline, CDR1 is LNHNV, CDR2 YYDKDF (reference sequence). This CDR3 spans 14 amino acids. The CDR3 bases are TGTGCCACCAGCCTAGACCAGGGGAATCAGCCCCAGCATTTT. Protein product: CATSLDQGNQPQHF.

The chain uses TRBV19 and TRBJ1-2; perhaps TRBD1 as D (6 bases). The length of the CDR3 is 12 residues. Germline values: CDR1 LNHDA, CDR2 SQIVND (reference sequence). The V gene lost 8 bases and the J gene lost 4 bases, with 11 bases spanning the gap. This chain's CDR3 is CASHDRPYGYTF. The CDR3 region has the DNA TGTGCCAGTCATGACAGGCCCTATGGCTACACCTTC. The complete variable domain, with remaining parts taken from reference TRBV19 and TRBJ1-2, reads DGGITQSPKYLFRKEGQNVTLSCEQNLNHDAMYWYRQDPGQGLRLIYYSQIVNDFQKGDIAEGYSVSREKKESFPLTVTSAQKNPTAFYLCASHDRPYGYTFGSGTRLTVV.

This clone was observed a single time. The chain links TRBV25-1 to TRBJ1-2; D unresolved. The CDR3 spans 12 residues. Trimming cost V 2 bases and J 8 bases, with 9 bases left between them. Germline V gives CDR1 MGHDK, CDR2 SYGVNS. The CDR3 nucleotides read TGTGCCAGCAGTGAAAGGGCGGGGGGCTACACCTTC. Amino acids: CASSERAGGYTF.

This clone was seen a handful of times. The chain joins TRBV3-1 (or the pseudogene TRBV3-2) to TRBJ2-7, with TRBD2 matching over 7 bases. This CDR3 is built from 14 residues. With V trimmed by 2 bases and J by 7 bases, 8 bases remained unmatched. Germline V CDR1 and CDR2: LGHDT, YNNKEL (reference sequence). This chain's CDR3 is CASSQSRLAREQYF. The CDR3 nucleotides are TGTGCCAGCAGCCAATCCCGACTAGCAAGGGAGCAGTACTTC.

The rearrangement joins TRBV27 to TRBJ2-7, with no clear D. From germline, CDR1 is MNHEY and CDR2 SMNVEV (reference sequence). V gave up 3 bases and J gave up 3 bases, with 9 bases separating them. The CDR3 loop spans 13 amino acids. The CDR3 DNA reads as TGTGCCAGCAGTTTCGGTGTATACTACGAGCAGTACTTC. Protein product: CASSFGVYYEQYF.

V and J are TRBV5-4 and TRBJ2-7, with 9 bases fitting TRBD1. In germline, CDR1 is SGHNT, CDR2 YYREEE (reference sequence). This CDR3 region has 15 residues. V lost 4 bases and J lost 0; bases outside the gene matches: 5. As DNA, the CDR3 is TGTGCCAGCAGCACCGGACAGGGGCTCTCCTACGAGCAGTACTTC. Encoded protein: CASSTGQGLSYEQYF.

This clone has a single count. This sequence joins TRBV28 and TRBJ1-3; no clear D gene. Germline CDR1 MDHEN, CDR2 SYDVKM. The CDR3 runs to 14 residues. V was trimmed by 1 base and J by 1 base, leaving 5 bases between them. The CDR3 DNA sequence: TGTGCCAGCAGTTTATCTCCATCTGGAAACACCATATATTTT. The encoded protein is CASSLSPSGNTIYF.

The chain uses TRBV7-8 and TRBJ1-2; 7 nucleotides agree with TRBD1. CDR3 length: 15 amino acids. From germline, CDR1 is SGHVS and CDR2 FQNEAQ. V lost 1 base, J lost 4 bases, and 6 bases stayed unmatched. CDR3 loop: CASSLGSGGGYGYTF. CDR3 nucleotide sequence: TGTGCCAGCAGCTTAGGGTCAGGGGGTGGCTATGGCTACACCTTC. The full variable domain, completed using reference TRBV7-8 and TRBJ1-2, is GAGVSQSPRYKVAKRGQDVALRCDPISGHVSLFWYQQALGQGPEFLTYFQNEAQLDKSGLPSDRFFAERPEGSVSTLKIQRTQQEDSAVYLCASSLGSGGGYGYTFGSGTRLTVV.

This chain joins TRBV25-1 and TRBJ1-1; D gene uncertain. The V gene lost 10 bases and the J gene lost 4 bases, with 16 bases spanning the gap. In germline, CDR1 is MGHDK, CDR2 SYGVNS. The CDR3 spans 13 residues. The CDR3 reads CATTSLVSTEAFF. DNA of the CDR3: TGTGCCACTACAAGCTTGGTAAGCACTGAAGCTTTCTTT.

The V and J genes are TRBV18 and TRBJ1-1; D is ambiguous. V was pared by 1 base and J by 3 bases, with 9 bases between. Germline CDR1 is KGHSH and CDR2 is LQKENI. The CDR3 spans 14 residues. This chain's CDR3 is CASSPLRGDTEAFF. The CDR3 region has the DNA TGTGCCAGCTCACCACTTCGGGGAGACACTGAAGCTTTCTTT.

The CDR3 DNA follows: TGTGCCAGCAGCTTGGATACAGGGGCTGGAAACACCATATATTTT. It translates to CASSLDTGAGNTIYF. The rearrangement joins TRBV5-4 to TRBJ1-3, with TRBD1 matching over 7 bases. CDR1 SGHNT and CDR2 YYREEE come from the germline V gene (reference sequence). The CDR3 has 15 amino acids. V lost 0 bases to trimming and J lost 2 bases; unmatched junction nucleotides: 2. Combining the CDR3 with reference TRBV5-4 and TRBJ1-3 gives the whole variable domain ETGVTQSPTHLIKTRGQQVTLRCSSQSGHNTVSWYQQALGQGPQFIFQYYREEENGRGNFPPRFSGLQFPNYSSELNVNALELDDSALYLCASSLDTGAGNTIYFGEGSWLTVV.

The gene calls are TRBV7-2 and TRBJ1-1, with a possible D match to TRBD1 (5 bases). V gave up 3 bases and J gave up 5 bases, with 10 bases separating them. The CDR3 runs to 13 residues. CDR1 and CDR2 from the germline V gene are SGHTA and FQGNSA. DNA for the CDR3: TGTGCCAGCAGCTTCAAGGGGCTTACTGAAGCTTTCTTT. The encoded protein is CASSFKGLTEAFF.

The chain is built from TRBV5-4 and TRBJ1-2, with a tentative D call TRBD1 (5 bases). The germline V gene has CDR1 SGHNT and CDR2 YYREEE (reference sequence). The CDR3 has 11 amino acids. The ends were cut back, 1 base at V and 7 bases at J, with 5 bases in the middle. The CDR3 bases are TGTGCCAGCAGCTTGCAGGGTGGCTACACCTTC. It translates to CASSLQGGYTF.

The count of this clone is one. The chain combines TRBV2 with TRBJ1-2; TRBD1 is a possible D gene (6 bases). Germline-derived CDR1 and CDR2 are SNHLY and FYNNEI. The CDR3 consists of 16 residues. Trimming shortened V by 2 bases and J by 8 bases, and 21 bases separated the two germline ends. CDR3 nucleotides: TGTGCCAGCAGTGAAACCCAACCTACAGGGACGGACGGCTACACCTTC. This codes for CASSETQPTGTDGYTF.

The V call is TRBV7-6, the J call TRBJ1-1; the D is unclear. Germline V gene lookup returns CDR1 SGHVS and CDR2 FNYEAQ. Trimming removed 4 bases from V and 5 bases from J, with 23 bases in between. There are 17 residues in the CDR3. The CDR3 nucleotides are TGTGCCAGCAGCTCAAGATATCGCGCGGCTGGGCGTACTGAAGCTTTCTTT. As protein: CASSSRYRAAGRTEAFF.

The chain recombines TRBV3-1 (or the pseudogene TRBV3-2) with TRBJ1-2; maybe TRBD1 (5 bases). The CDR3 sequence is 13 residues long. The germline V and J ends were trimmed by 8 bases and 5 bases, with 15 bases remaining between them. Germline lookup yields CDR1 LGHDT and CDR2 YNNKEL (reference sequence). The CDR3 reads CASGGKTSYGYTF. The CDR3 DNA reads TGTGCCAGCGGGGGGAAAACATCGTATGGCTACACCTTC.

This clone appeared once. The chain joins TRBV4-1 to TRBJ1-2; possible D gene TRBD1, 5 bases. Trimming took 0 bases from V and 8 from J, leaving 16 bases between them. The CDR3 is 15 residues long. In germline, CDR1 is MGHRA, CDR2 YSYEKL. The CDR3 reads CASSQEGTGPGGYTF. DNA of the CDR3: TGCGCCAGCAGCCAAGAAGGCACGGGGCCAGGAGGCTACACCTTC.

The J gene is TRBJ1-2, the V gene TRBV29-1; maybe TRBD1 (5 bases). This CDR3 has 13 amino acids. In germline, CDR1 is SQVTM, CDR2 ANQGSEA. V lost 5 bases to trimming and J lost 0 bases, with 10 bases between them. The CDR3 loop is CSVFGGANYGYTF. The CDR3 DNA follows: TGCAGCGTTTTTGGGGGAGCTAACTATGGCTACACCTTC.

This rearrangement joins TRBV20-1 to TRBJ2-3; a weak D match, TRBD2 (6 bases). The V end was cut by 3 bases, the J end by 0 bases, with 13 bases between. Per germline, CDR1 DFQATT and CDR2 SNEGSKA (reference sequence). CDR3 size: 15 residues. The CDR3 sequence: CSASSSEDSTDTQYF. The CDR3 DNA follows: TGCAGTGCTAGTTCTAGCGAGGATAGCACAGATACGCAGTATTTT.

This clone was observed a single time. CDR3 bases: TGTGCCAGTAGGACACAGGACACCTATAATTCACCCCTCCACTTT. Its translation is CASRTQDTYNSPLHF. V usage is TRBV19 and J usage is TRBJ1-6, with a possible D match to TRBD1 (5 bases). This CDR3 region has 15 residues. V lost 6 bases, J lost 2 bases, and 11 bases lay in between. Germline CDR1 is LNHDA and CDR2 is SQIVND (reference sequence).

The chain combines TRBV21-1 with TRBJ1-1. TRBV21-1 represents a pseudogene. The CDR3 consists of 14 residues. The CDR3 is CASSNLPGNTEAFF. The CDR3 nucleotides are TGTGCCAGCAGCAACCTCCCTGGGAACACTGAAGCTTTCTTT.

This chain uses TRBV4-1 with TRBJ2-1; D is undetermined. The V end was cut by 4 bases, the J end by 5 bases, with 12 bases between. This CDR3 is 14 amino acids long. Germline-derived CDR1 and CDR2 are MGHRA and YSYEKL. In DNA form, the CDR3 reads TGCGCCAGCAGCCTCGGGCCTGAGAACAATGAGCAGTTCTTC. Translated: CASSLGPENNEQFF.

The chain is built from TRBV19 and TRBJ2-3, with D uncertain. This CDR3 comprises 15 residues. Trimming cost V 5 bases and J 0 bases, with 12 bases left between them. Germline V gives CDR1 LNHDA, CDR2 SQIVND (reference sequence). CDR3 loop: CASSLGITSTDTQYF. CDR3 DNA sequence: TGTGCCAGTAGTTTAGGGATTACTAGCACAGATACGCAGTATTTT.

The table lists this clone with a few counts. The chain links TRBV28 to TRBJ1-2; D is undetermined. V lost 3 bases and J 0 bases, leaving 8 bases between the germline ends. The germline CDR1 and CDR2 sequences are MDHEN and SYDVKM. CDR3 length equals 14 residues. The CDR3, as DNA: TGTGCCAGCAGTTTCATCCTAGCTAACTATGGCTACACCTTC. Translated, it gives CASSFILANYGYTF.

The V and J genes are TRBV7-8 and TRBJ1-5, with D hard to call. V lost 4 bases to trimming and J lost 3 bases, with 13 bases between them. CDR1 SGHVS and CDR2 FQNEAQ come from the germline V gene. CDR3 length: 15 residues. The CDR3 coding sequence is TGTGCCAGCAGCTCTTGGACGCTTGCCAATCAGCCCCAGCATTTT. Protein product: CASSSWTLANQPQHF.

This clone has only one observation. V gene TRBV6-5 combines with J gene TRBJ2-3; 8 nucleotides line up with TRBD1. The junction had 5 bases not matched to a gene; V was cut back by 6 bases and J by 3 bases. The CDR3 runs 14 residues. Per germline, CDR1 MNHEY and CDR2 SVGAGI. The CDR3 DNA follows: TGTGCCAGCAGGAAACAGGGGGTTACAGATACGCAGTATTTT. It yields the protein CASRKQGVTDTQYF.

This chain connects TRBV29-1 to TRBJ2-3; 11 bases map to TRBD2. The germline CDR1 and CDR2 sequences are SQVTM and ANQGSEA. This CDR3 is 14 amino acids long. The V and J ends lost 4 bases and 1 base, in that order; junction bases with no gene match: 1. For the CDR3, the DNA is TGCAGCGTTGTACTAGCGGGGGGCACAGATACGCAGTATTTT. This gives the protein CSVVLAGGTDTQYF.

The CDR3 sequence: CASSFPFRNQNTEAFF. As DNA, the CDR3 is TGTGCCAGCAGTTTCCCCTTTAGGAACCAGAACACTGAAGCTTTCTTT. V is TRBV28 and J is TRBJ1-1; D not certain. The V gene lost 3 bases and the J gene lost 1 base, with 15 bases spanning the gap. This CDR3 contains 16 residues. Germline V lookup: CDR1 MDHEN, CDR2 SYDVKM. The full variable domain, completed using reference TRBV28 and TRBJ1-1, is DVKVTQSSRYLVKRTGEKVFLECVQDMDHENMFWYRQDPGLGLRLIYFSYDVKMKEKGDIPEGYSVSREKKERFSLILESASTNQTSMYLCASSFPFRNQNTEAFFGQGTRLTVV.

The V and J genes are TRBV11-2 and TRBJ1-1; D is ambiguous. Germline values: CDR1 SGHAT, CDR2 FQNNGV. V lost 5 bases, J lost 0 bases, and 10 bases lay in between. CDR3 length equals 14 residues. CDR3: CASSLPQMNTEAFF. CDR3 nucleotide sequence: TGTGCCAGCAGCCTCCCCCAGATGAACACTGAAGCTTTCTTT.

This rearrangement joins TRBV18 to TRBJ1-1; TRBD1 matches at 9 bases. CDR1 is KGHSH, CDR2 LQKENI, per germline. With V trimmed by 5 bases and J by 0 bases, 4 bases remained unmatched. The CDR3 has 15 residues. This chain's CDR3 is CASSKGQGMNTEAFF. CDR3 nucleotide sequence: TGTGCCAGCTCAAAAGGACAGGGGATGAACACTGAAGCTTTCTTT. The variable domain in full, with the rest retrieved from reference TRBV18 and TRBJ1-1, is NAGVMQNPRHLVRRRGQEARLRCSPMKGHSHVYWYRQLPEEGLKFMVYLQKENIIDESGMPKERFSAEFPKEGPSILRIQQVVRGDSAAYFCASSKGQGMNTEAFFGQGTRLTVV.